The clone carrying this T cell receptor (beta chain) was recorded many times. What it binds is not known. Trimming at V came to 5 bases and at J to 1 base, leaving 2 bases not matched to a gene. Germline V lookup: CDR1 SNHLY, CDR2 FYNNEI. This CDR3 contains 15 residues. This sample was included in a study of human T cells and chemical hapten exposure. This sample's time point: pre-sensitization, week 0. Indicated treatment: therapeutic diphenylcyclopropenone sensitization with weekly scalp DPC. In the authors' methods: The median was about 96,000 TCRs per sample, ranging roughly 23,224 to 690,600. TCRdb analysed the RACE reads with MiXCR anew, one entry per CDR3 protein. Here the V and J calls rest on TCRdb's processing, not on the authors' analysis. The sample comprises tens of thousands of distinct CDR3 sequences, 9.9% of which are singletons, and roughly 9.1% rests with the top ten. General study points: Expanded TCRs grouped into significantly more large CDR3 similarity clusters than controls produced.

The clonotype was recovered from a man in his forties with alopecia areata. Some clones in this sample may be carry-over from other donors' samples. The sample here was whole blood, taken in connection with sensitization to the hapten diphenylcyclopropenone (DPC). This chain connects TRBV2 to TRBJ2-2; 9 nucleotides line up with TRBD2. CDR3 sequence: CASSRLAVNTGELFF. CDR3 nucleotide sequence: TGTGCCAGCAGTCGACTAGCGGTGAACACCGGGGAGCTGTTTTTT.